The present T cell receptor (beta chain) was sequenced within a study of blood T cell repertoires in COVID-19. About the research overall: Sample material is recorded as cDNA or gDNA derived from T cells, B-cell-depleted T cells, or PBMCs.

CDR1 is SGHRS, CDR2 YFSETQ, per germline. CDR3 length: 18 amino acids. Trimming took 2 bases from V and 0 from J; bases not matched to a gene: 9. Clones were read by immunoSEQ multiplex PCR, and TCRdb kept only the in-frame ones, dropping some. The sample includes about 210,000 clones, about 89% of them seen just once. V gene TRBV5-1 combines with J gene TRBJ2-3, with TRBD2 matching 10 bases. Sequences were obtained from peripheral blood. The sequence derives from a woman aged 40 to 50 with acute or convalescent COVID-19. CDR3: CASSFHGLAEPSTDTQYF. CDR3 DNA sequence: TGCGCCAGCAGCTTCCATGGACTAGCGGAACCAAGCACAGATACGCAGTATTTT.